This T cell receptor beta chain stems from a study of cytomegalovirus exposure and HLA in healthy donors. The CDR3 has 14 amino acids. The germline CDR1 and CDR2 sequences are SEHNR and FQNEAQ (reference sequence). Trimming cost V 1 base and J 9 bases, with 10 bases left between them. This clone was seen more than once but under ten times. PCR involved 60 Vbeta and 13 Jbeta primers. The method was immunoSEQ multiplex PCR; TCRdb's version includes in-frame clones alone and lacks a portion of them. The data show around 130,000 clones, approximately 80% seen once. The J gene is TRBJ1-6, the V gene TRBV7-9, with D uncertain. The specimen sequenced was PBMCs. This TCR was recovered from a girl under 10 years old in good health and CMV-seronegative. CDR3 nucleotides: TGTGCCAGCAGCTTAGGCGGTTTAGGTTCACCCCTCCACTTT. Encoded protein: CASSLGGLGSPLHF.